The 30 T cell receptor beta chains given below trace back to one sample, sequenced in a study of shared clonotypes between healthy human individuals. The protocol was immunoSEQ multiplex PCR, while the TCRdb copy is restricted to in-frame clones and leaves out a portion. This sample has millions of clones, with roughly 96% found just once. The source material was naive CD4+ T cells sorted from blood. Subset of the sample: CD45RA+ positively selected. The receptors were sampled from a young man in good health.

The chain has TRBV30 and TRBJ1-6; a possible D gene is TRBD1 (5 bases). Trimming removed 7 bases from V and 7 bases from J, with 11 bases in between. CDR1 is GTSNPN and CDR2 is SVGIG in the germline V gene (reference sequence). This CDR3 is 12 amino acids long. This CDR3 reads CASGRDNSPLHF. The CDR3 DNA reads TGTGCCTCGGGGCGGGACAATTCACCCCTCCACTTT.

The chain has TRBV5-1 and TRBJ2-1; TRBD1 agrees at 7 bases. V was pared by 5 bases and J by 7 bases, with 9 bases of the junction left unmatched. Germline V CDR1 and CDR2: SGHRS, YFSETQ. CDR3 length equals 14 residues. The CDR3: CASSPTGEGNEQFF. The DNA of the CDR3 is TGCGCCAGCAGTCCAACAGGGGAAGGGAATGAGCAGTTCTTC.

The rearrangement joins TRBV28 to TRBJ2-7; D is possibly TRBD2 (6 bases). The V and J ends lost 6 bases and 7 bases respectively, with 19 bases between them. CDR3 size: 14 residues. The germline CDR1 and CDR2 sequences are MDHEN and SYDVKM. CDR3 sequence: CASSPEMTRREQYF. CDR3 bases: TGTGCCAGCAGCCCGGAGATGACTAGAAGAGAGCAGTACTTC.

The rearrangement uses TRBV11-2 and TRBJ1-6; D may be TRBD1 (5 bases). The CDR3 runs to 13 residues. Germline assignment: CDR1 SGHAT and CDR2 FQNNGV. V dropped 5 bases and J dropped 16 bases, with 18 bases sitting between them. The CDR3: CASSPWGISSLHF. CDR3 DNA: TGTGCCAGCAGCCCCTGGGGGATTTCGAGTCTCCACTTT.

Of note for this clone: The same CDR3 can be traced to other DNA sequences in this sample. The rearrangement links TRBV5-4 to TRBJ2-5; the match to TRBD2 covers 9 bases. Germline V gene data show CDR1 as SGHNT and CDR2 as YYREEE (reference sequence). V lost 2 bases, J lost 2 bases, and 4 bases stayed unmatched. This CDR3 region has 15 residues. The CDR3 here is CASSLGGGVQETQYF. CDR3 DNA: TGTGCCAGCAGCTTAGGCGGGGGGGTACAAGAGACCCAGTACTTC.

The rearrangement uses TRBV27 and TRBJ2-7; TRBD1 agrees at 11 bases. Germline V gene data show CDR1 as MNHEY and CDR2 as SMNVEV (reference sequence). The CDR3 has 16 amino acids. The V and J ends lost 6 bases and 7 bases, in that order; junction bases with no gene match: 14. CDR3 region: CASRPGGTGGIGEQYF. The CDR3 DNA follows: TGTGCCAGCAGGCCAGGCGGGACAGGGGGTATAGGAGAGCAGTACTTC.

The genes are TRBV10-3 and TRBJ1-2; TRBD1 matches at 9 bases. Per the germline V gene, CDR1 is ENHRY and CDR2 is SYGVKD. CDR3 length: 15 amino acids. The ends lost 6 bases at V and 6 bases at J; junction bases unmatched: 11. CDR3 in amino acids: CAIRTTGGGVDGYTF. The CDR3 nucleotides read TGTGCCATCAGGACTACAGGGGGCGGGGTAGATGGCTACACCTTC.

This chain links TRBV11-3 with TRBJ2-2, with D perhaps TRBD2 (6 bases). There are 13 residues in the CDR3. CDR1 and CDR2 from the germline V gene are SGHNT and YENEEA. V was clipped by 3 bases and J by 4 bases, with 6 bases between them. The CDR3 nucleotides read TGTGCCAGCAGCTTGGAGGGCACCGGGGAGCTGTTTTTT. It translates to CASSLEGTGELFF.

The sample holds a few counts of this clone. The rearrangement uses TRBV5-4 and TRBJ1-2, with TRBD1 matching 7 bases. The CDR3 contains 13 residues. V shed 4 bases, J shed 2 bases, and the junction held 2 bases outside the gene matches. The germline CDR1 and CDR2 sequences are SGHNT and YYREEE (reference sequence). CDR3 sequence: CASSQTGNYGYTF. In DNA, the CDR3 is TGTGCCAGCAGCCAGACAGGGAACTATGGCTACACCTTC. The full variable domain, rest sourced from reference TRBV5-4 and TRBJ1-2, is ETGVTQSPTHLIKTRGQQVTLRCSSQSGHNTVSWYQQALGQGPQFIFQYYREEENGRGNFPPRFSGLQFPNYSSELNVNALELDDSALYLCASSQTGNYGYTFGSGTRLTVV.

This clone was seen just once. The rearrangement links TRBV6-6 to TRBJ1-1; 7 bases align to TRBD1. J lost 4 bases, V lost 6 bases, and 11 bases had no gene match. The germline CDR1 and CDR2 sequences are MNHNY and SVGAGI (reference sequence). The CDR3 has 15 amino acids. This CDR3 is CASRPDREGGTEAFF. CDR3 sequence (DNA): TGTGCCAGCAGACCTGACAGGGAGGGGGGCACTGAAGCTTTCTTT.

This chain connects TRBV13 to TRBJ2-7, with TRBD2 matching 11 bases. The CDR3 consists of 16 residues. The germline CDR1 and CDR2 sequences are PRHDT and FYEKMQ (reference sequence). V was pared by 6 bases and J by 3 bases, with 10 bases of the junction left unmatched. The CDR3 coding sequence is TGTGCCAGCAGTCCATTTCCTAGCGGGAGGTACTACGAGCAGTACTTC. Protein sequence: CASSPFPSGRYYEQYF. Combining the CDR3 with reference TRBV13 and TRBJ2-7 gives the whole variable domain AAGVIQSPRHLIKEKRETATLKCYPIPRHDTVYWYQQGPGQDPQFLISFYEKMQSDKGSIPDRFSAQQFSDYHSELNMSSLELGDSALYFCASSPFPSGRYYEQYFGPGTRLTVT.

The gene calls are TRBV5-4 and TRBJ2-2, with 12 bases lining up with TRBD1. V gave up 4 bases and J gave up 0 bases; unmatched junction bases: 10. In germline, CDR1 is SGHNT, CDR2 YYREEE (reference sequence). The CDR3 consists of 19 residues. Written as DNA, the CDR3 is TGTGCCAGCAGCCTTACCGGGACAGGGGGCATTTCGAACACCGGGGAGCTGTTTTTT. Translation: CASSLTGTGGISNTGELFF. Drawing the rest from reference TRBV5-4 and TRBJ2-2, the complete variable domain is ETGVTQSPTHLIKTRGQQVTLRCSSQSGHNTVSWYQQALGQGPQFIFQYYREEENGRGNFPPRFSGLQFPNYSSELNVNALELDDSALYLCASSLTGTGGISNTGELFFGEGSRLTVL.

J is TRBJ1-1 and V is TRBV7-6; D may be TRBD1 (5 bases). The CDR3 runs to 18 residues. Germline CDR1 reads SGHVS; CDR2 reads FNYEAQ. Trimming removed 6 bases at V and 1 base at J, with 24 bases between. The CDR3 protein is CASSAVGVWGRQNTEAFF. CDR3 nucleotides: TGTGCCAGCAGTGCAGTTGGTGTATGGGGCCGACAGAACACTGAAGCTTTCTTT.

In nucleotides, the CDR3 is TGCGCCAGCAGCTCAGGACTAGCGGCCCTCAATGAGCAGTTCTTC. Its protein product is CASSSGLAALNEQFF. J is TRBJ2-1 and V is TRBV5-1, with 10 bases that match TRBD2. With V trimmed by 3 bases and J by 6 bases, 6 bases remained unmatched. Germline values: CDR1 SGHRS, CDR2 YFSETQ. This CDR3 has 15 amino acids.

On this clone: Distinct nucleotide sequences in the sample also encode this CDR3. The J gene is TRBJ1-5, the V gene TRBV18, with TRBD1 matching 9 bases. CDR1 and CDR2 (germline): KGHSH, LQKENI. The CDR3 sequence is 15 residues long. V trimming: 1 base; J trimming: 6 bases; junction bases outside the gene matches: 4. The CDR3 here is CASSPLGQGGQPQHF. The CDR3 coding sequence is TGTGCCAGCTCACCACTGGGACAGGGAGGTCAGCCCCAGCATTTT. Complete variable domain (other parts from reference TRBV18 and TRBJ1-5): NAGVMQNPRHLVRRRGQEARLRCSPMKGHSHVYWYRQLPEEGLKFMVYLQKENIIDESGMPKERFSAEFPKEGPSILRIQQVVRGDSAAYFCASSPLGQGGQPQHFGDGTRLSIL.

This sequence joins TRBV18 and TRBJ2-7; perhaps TRBD2 as D (5 bases). The CDR3 consists of 13 residues. Germline CDR1 is KGHSH and CDR2 is LQKENI. Trimming cost V 3 bases and J 4 bases, with 10 bases left between them. The CDR3 DNA follows: TGTGCCAGCTCACCTAGCGACGAGTACGAGCAGTACTTC. Encoded protein: CASSPSDEYEQYF.

The rearrangement uses TRBV7-9 and TRBJ1-6; D is unresolved. The CDR3 consists of 13 residues. The germline V gene has CDR1 SEHNR and CDR2 FQNEAQ (reference sequence). The V end was cut by 3 bases, the J end by 7 bases, with 7 bases between. In nucleotides, the CDR3 is TGTGCCAGCAGCTTTGAAAGAAATTCACCCCTCCACTTT. Translated: CASSFERNSPLHF.

J is TRBJ1-3 and V is TRBV2, with a tentative D call TRBD1 (5 bases). Germline loops: CDR1 SNHLY, CDR2 FYNNEI. Trimming took off 8 bases at V and 0 bases at J, with 17 bases between the two ends. The CDR3 extends over 16 amino acids. In DNA, the CDR3 is TGTGCCAGCTGGGGGGGAGGGGCCTCCTCTGGAAACACCATATATTTT. Translated, it gives CASWGGGASSGNTIYF.

This clone occurred once. V usage is TRBV28 and J usage is TRBJ1-2; TRBD1 is a possible D gene (5 bases). CDR1 is MDHEN and CDR2 is SYDVKM in the germline V gene. V lost 7 bases and J lost 12, with 21 bases in between. The CDR3 spans 13 residues. CDR3 protein: CASNTRRLGTDTF. The CDR3 region has the DNA TGTGCCAGCAACACACGGAGATTGGGGACCGACACCTTC.

CDR3 amino acids: CASTSDRNEKLFF. As DNA, the CDR3 is TGTGCCAGCACCTCCGACAGAAATGAAAAACTGTTTTTT. This chain uses TRBV19 with TRBJ1-4; the D gene is possibly TRBD1 (5 bases). The V and J ends lost 9 bases and 5 bases respectively, with 13 bases between them. Germline V lookup: CDR1 LNHDA, CDR2 SQIVND (reference sequence). CDR3 length: 13 residues. Combining the CDR3 with reference TRBV19 and TRBJ1-4 gives the whole variable domain DGGITQSPKYLFRKEGQNVTLSCEQNLNHDAMYWYRQDPGQGLRLIYYSQIVNDFQKGDIAEGYSVSREKKESFPLTVTSAQKNPTAFYLCASTSDRNEKLFFGSGTQLSVL.

As concerns this clone: A much larger clone differs from this one at a single base, so this may be a read error. In the same sample, other DNA sequences code for this CDR3. The chain combines TRBV18 with TRBJ1-1, with 9 bases that match TRBD1. This CDR3 comprises 14 residues. CDR1 and CDR2 from the germline V gene are KGHSH and LQKENI. DNA for the CDR3: TGTGCCAGCTCACCAGACAGGGGGAACACTGAAGCCTTCTTT. Protein product: CASSPDRGNTEAFF.

The DNA for the CDR3 is TGCAGCGCCAAGAGGCCCCCCCAAGAGACCCAGTACTTC. Translation gives CSAKRPPQETQYF. This sequence joins TRBV29-1 and TRBJ2-5; unclear D gene. The CDR3 extends over 13 amino acids. CDR1 is SQVTM and CDR2 is ANQGSEA in the germline V gene. Between the trimmed V and J ends, which lost 7 bases and 1 base, there was a span of 13 bases.

The rearrangement joins TRBV7-9 to TRBJ1-3, with D uncertain. Germline V gene data show CDR1 as SEHNR and CDR2 as FQNEAQ (reference sequence). This CDR3 region has 12 residues. Trimming left V 8 bases short and J 3 bases short, with 8 bases between. CDR3 DNA sequence: TGTGCCAGCGACCCGGGTGGAAACACCATATATTTT. This codes for CASDPGGNTIYF.

The rearrangement links TRBV10-3 to TRBJ2-3; TRBD2 agrees at 7 bases. There are 15 residues in the CDR3. CDR1 and CDR2 from the germline V gene are ENHRY and SYGVKD. Trimming took 5 bases from V and 0 from J; bases not matched to a gene: 5. CDR3 region: CAISKIAGSTDTQYF. CDR3 DNA: TGTGCCATCAGTAAAATAGCGGGTAGCACAGATACGCAGTATTTT.

Here the CDR3 DNA reads TGCGCCAGCAGCTCCGCCTCTAGCGGGGGCTCCTACAATGAGCAGTTCTTC. It codes for CASSSASSGGSYNEQFF. The V call is TRBV5-1, the J call TRBJ2-1, with 10 bases fitting TRBD2. This CDR3 contains 17 residues. The V and J ends lost 3 bases and 0 bases, in that order; junction bases with no gene match: 6. Germline lookup yields CDR1 SGHRS and CDR2 YFSETQ.

The chain couples TRBV18 to TRBJ2-5, with unresolved D. The CDR3 extends over 14 amino acids. V was shortened by 6 bases and J by 3 bases, with 14 bases between the two germline ends. The V gene's germline CDR1 is KGHSH and CDR2 LQKENI. CDR3 residues: CASSTSVPKETQYF. The CDR3 DNA follows: TGTGCCAGCTCCACAAGCGTGCCCAAAGAGACCCAGTACTTC.

As concerns this clone: Different DNA sequences within this sample yield the same CDR3. The chain recombines TRBV11-3 with TRBJ2-3; unclear D gene. CDR3 length equals 13 residues. Trimming stripped 3 bases from V and 2 bases from J, with 6 bases between. Germline V gene lookup returns CDR1 SGHNT and CDR2 YENEEA. CDR3 protein: CASSLGNTDTQYF. As DNA, the CDR3 is TGTGCCAGCAGCTTGGGTAACACAGATACGCAGTATTTT.

The rearrangement joins TRBV18 to TRBJ1-1; TRBD1 agrees at 8 bases. Germline CDR1 is KGHSH and CDR2 is LQKENI. The V segment lost 3 bases and the J segment 4 bases; nucleotides outside the gene matches: 4. The CDR3 runs to 14 residues. As DNA, the CDR3 is TGTGCCAGCTCACCGGGACAGGTCGTCACTGAAGCTTTCTTT. Amino acid sequence: CASSPGQVVTEAFF.

V is TRBV28 and J is TRBJ2-7, with D unresolved. This CDR3 is 11 amino acids long. The V end was cut by 4 bases, the J end by 5 bases, with 6 bases between. From germline, CDR1 is MDHEN and CDR2 SYDVKM. Here the CDR3 DNA reads TGTGCCAGCAGTTCCCCGAACGAGCAGTACTTC. Translating gives CASSSPNEQYF.

The chain combines TRBV6-6 with TRBJ1-5; D might be TRBD1 (6 bases). Trimming stripped 4 bases from V and 4 bases from J, with 11 bases between. Germline-derived CDR1 and CDR2 are MNHNY and SVGAGI (reference sequence). The CDR3 has 14 amino acids. CDR3 amino acids: CASSWTADNQPQHF. The CDR3 nucleotides are TGTGCCAGCAGTTGGACAGCCGATAATCAGCCCCAGCATTTT.